This TCR beta chain was sequenced for a study of blood T cell repertoires in COVID-19 (dated by TCRdb to the early 2020s). At the level of the whole study: Samples from collaborators originated in the United States, Italy and Spain and spanned both the acute and convalescent phases of COVID-19. Where available, HLA class I and class II types were obtained from metadata supplied by the sample provider rather than from assay-based typing. The repertoires were made available in a free public database intended to serve as a resource for research on the immune response to SARS-CoV-2. A de-identified subject ID, COVID-19 status, age in years and sex were almost always included in the sample metadata. Deeply sampled blood TCRbeta repertoires from subjects exposed to, actively infected with, or recovered from COVID-19 were included in the dataset. The samples were drawn from two sources: the first 160 participants of the ongoing ImmuneRACE study, and fewer than 1,500 subjects contributed by 6 global collaborators. The prospective study material was composed of cDNA or gDNA derived from T cells, B-cell-depleted T cells, or PBMCs. The paper's findings and limits, for the study overall: Clinical and demographic metadata were provided uncurated, with the amount varying by source and participant.

TCRbeta CDR3 regions were amplified from genomic DNA using the immunoSEQ Assay, a bias-controlled multiplex PCR. In the authors' own workflow: Within the assay, amplification of reference gene primers was used to estimate how many nucleated cells each sample contained. To quantify the absolute abundance of each unique TCRbeta CDR3 rearrangement, sequence reads were collapsed and filtered. For each sample, productive Simpson clonality was calculated by taking the square root of Simpson's diversity index across productive rearrangements. TCRdb re-hosts the immuneACCESS table, in-frame sequences only. Its copies lack some clones; in the studies checked, an unresolved V gene accounts for under half of them, and the cause for the rest is not known. V and J calls and clone size come straight from that table; D and trimming were deduced from the DNA. The sample records just under 40,000 clones, 85% to 90% of which are singletons. The ten largest clonotypes hold around 24% of the sample.

Whole blood was collected in K2EDTA tubes by collaborating institutions according to the institutions' own protocols. For TCRbeta analysis, collaborator samples were shipped as frozen whole blood, as isolated PBMCs, or as DNA extracted from either sample type. The CDR3 runs 15 amino acids, cysteine and phenylalanine included. This entry keeps only the CDR3 DNA: 45 bases, framed from base 1. V is clipped by 8 bases and J by 8 bases, and the sequence between their germline boundaries is 21 bases long. The germline V gene specifies SNHLY as CDR1 and FYNNEI as CDR2. About this clone itself: What this receptor recognizes is not known. No much larger clonotype is one base removed from it; base qualities were not supplied.

The chain uses TRBV2 and TRBJ1-4, with no reliable assignment of the D segment. The TCR was taken from a man aged 45-65 years with active or convalescent COVID-19. Material for sequencing was peripheral blood. CDR3 loop: CASHENPGVREKLFF. The DNA sequence follows: TGTGCCAGCCACGAAAACCCCGGGGTGAGGGAAAAACTGTTTTTT.